Below are 21 T cell receptor beta chains sequenced from a single sample in a study of blood T cell repertoires in COVID-19. Method: immunoSEQ multiplex PCR; TCRdb's copy keeps in-frame clones and lacks some. The table has about 150,000 clones, more than 75% seen once. The material sequenced was peripheral blood. All receptors come from a man between 65 and 85 years old with acute or convalescent COVID-19.

This sequence joins TRBV5-1 and TRBJ2-4; the D gene is possibly TRBD2 (6 bases). Germline values: CDR1 SGHRS, CDR2 YFSETQ. Trimming removed 4 bases from V and 0 bases from J, with 17 bases in between. CDR3 length: 17 residues. The CDR3 DNA reads as TGCGCCAGCAGCCCAGTTACGGGAGCGGGAGCCAAAAACATTCAGTACTTC. This codes for CASSPVTGAGAKNIQYF.

The chain joins TRBV2 to TRBJ1-2, with D tentatively TRBD1 (6 bases). The length of the CDR3 is 15 residues. V was pared by 8 bases and J by 4 bases, with 20 bases between. Germline CDR1 and CDR2: SNHLY and FYNNEI. CDR3 DNA sequence: TGTGCCAGCGAATTGAAGGGGACAATCGTCTATGGCTACACCTTC. This sequence encodes CASELKGTIVYGYTF. Variable domain in full (rest from reference TRBV2 and TRBJ1-2): EPEVTQTPSHQVTQMGQEVILRCVPISNHLYFYWYRQILGQKVEFLVSFYNNEISEKSEIFDDQFSVERPDGSNFTLKIRSTKLEDSAMYFCASELKGTIVYGYTFGSGTRLTVV.

This rearrangement joins TRBV11-3 to TRBJ1-5; 9 bases align to TRBD1. In germline, CDR1 is SGHNT, CDR2 YENEEA. The trim removed 1 base at V and 4 bases at J, leaving 17 bases unmatched. The CDR3 has 20 amino acids. CDR3 region: CASSLGARAGQGSPNQPQHF. The CDR3 DNA sequence: TGTGCCAGCAGCTTAGGGGCGCGTGCGGGACAGGGAAGCCCAAATCAGCCCCAGCATTTT.

This clone was recorded once. The chain uses TRBV5-1 and TRBJ2-7; TRBD1 matches at 7 bases. The germline CDR1 and CDR2 sequences are SGHRS and YFSETQ. V trimming: 7 bases; J trimming: 6 bases; junction bases outside the gene matches: 10. The CDR3 loop spans 13 amino acids. The CDR3 reads CASSGGSYGEQYF. CDR3 nucleotide sequence: TGCGCCAGCTCAGGGGGATCCTACGGCGAGCAGTACTTC.

The chain couples TRBV21-1 to TRBJ1-1. TRBV21-1 is a pseudogene. This CDR3 is 18 amino acids long. The CDR3: CASSKEGGLVPTGTEAFF. In DNA, the CDR3 is TGTGCCAGCAGCAAAGAGGGGGGGCTAGTACCTACTGGCACTGAAGCTTTCTTT.

V usage is TRBV11-2 and J usage is TRBJ2-7; TRBD2 agrees at 7 bases. The V gene's germline CDR1 is SGHAT and CDR2 FQNNGV. The CDR3 has 14 residues. Trimming took 5 bases from V and 2 from J; bases not matched to a gene: 6. This chain's CDR3 is CASSPPGGPYEQYF. DNA of the CDR3: TGTGCCAGCAGCCCTCCGGGGGGACCCTACGAGCAGTACTTC.

This rearrangement joins TRBV28 to TRBJ1-5; TRBD1 agrees at 7 bases. V trimming: 3 bases; J trimming: 3 bases; junction bases outside the gene matches: 11. The CDR3 totals 17 residues. The germline CDR1 and CDR2 sequences are MDHEN and SYDVKM. The CDR3: CASSLTYSGTVNQPQHF. The CDR3 DNA reads TGTGCCAGCAGTTTGACCTATTCCGGGACAGTCAATCAGCCCCAGCATTTT.

J is TRBJ2-1 and V is TRBV5-1; tentatively, D is TRBD2 (6 bases). The ends were cut back, 3 bases at V and 8 bases at J, with 15 bases in the middle. Germline V gene sequence: CDR1 SGHRS, CDR2 YFSETQ. This CDR3 spans 14 amino acids. In DNA, the CDR3 is TGCGCCAGCAGCTGGGGACTCGAGAGGGATGAGCAGTTCTTC. The encoded protein is CASSWGLERDEQFF.

The V gene is TRBV10-2, the J gene TRBJ2-5; 12 bases line up with TRBD2. CDR1 is WSHSY, CDR2 SAAADI, per germline. The trim removed 6 bases at V and 5 bases at J, leaving 16 bases unmatched. This CDR3 has 18 residues. The CDR3 is CASSPRTSGIGTRETQYF. DNA for the CDR3: TGCGCCAGCAGCCCCCGGACTAGCGGGATAGGAACGAGGGAGACCCAGTACTTC.

The rearrangement links TRBV2 to TRBJ1-2; TRBD1 is a possible D gene (5 bases). The CDR3 totals 16 residues. V gave up 2 bases and J gave up 3 bases, with 16 bases separating them. The germline V gene has CDR1 SNHLY and CDR2 FYNNEI. This chain's CDR3 is CASSERGLGGDYGYTF. The CDR3 coding sequence is TGTGCCAGCAGTGAACGAGGTTTAGGAGGGGACTATGGCTACACCTTC.

This clone was counted only a few times. The V call is TRBV5-4, the J call TRBJ2-2, with 7 bases matching TRBD1. Germline V gene data show CDR1 as SGHNT and CDR2 as YYREEE (reference sequence). The CDR3 totals 15 residues. V gave up 4 bases and J gave up 7 bases; unmatched junction bases: 10. As DNA, the CDR3 is TGTGCCAGCAGCCAAAACCAGGGGGATGACGGGGAGCTGTTTTTT. Encoded protein: CASSQNQGDDGELFF. Based on the CDR3 plus reference TRBV5-4 and TRBJ2-2, the full variable domain is ETGVTQSPTHLIKTRGQQVTLRCSSQSGHNTVSWYQQALGQGPQFIFQYYREEENGRGNFPPRFSGLQFPNYSSELNVNALELDDSALYLCASSQNQGDDGELFFGEGSRLTVL.

V usage is TRBV6-5 and J usage is TRBJ1-5; D is ambiguous. The V end lost 8 bases, the J end lost 5 bases, and 13 bases lay between the germline ends. The CDR3 contains 13 residues. Germline V gene lookup returns CDR1 MNHEY and CDR2 SVGAGI. The CDR3 region has the DNA TGTGCCAGCCGGGAGGTGAGCCATCAGCCCCAGCATTTT. This gives the protein CASREVSHQPQHF.

The chain joins TRBV5-1 to TRBJ2-1, with D possibly matching TRBD2 (6 bases). Trimming left V 0 bases short and J 3 bases short, with 10 bases between. Germline loops: CDR1 SGHRS, CDR2 YFSETQ. The CDR3 sequence is 15 residues long. CDR3 nucleotide sequence: TGCGCCAGCAGCTTGGGTGCTAGCGACTACAATGAGCAGTTCTTC. Translating it yields CASSLGASDYNEQFF.

This clone has a single count. The V call is TRBV6-4, the J call TRBJ2-1; 9 nucleotides agree with TRBD2. This CDR3 comprises 14 residues. Germline CDR1 is MRHNA and CDR2 is SNTAGT. V dropped 10 bases and J dropped 7; count of bases not matched to a gene: 11. The CDR3: CATSPSRGGNEQFF. CDR3 coding DNA: TGTGCCACCTCCCCTTCGCGGGGGGGAAATGAGCAGTTCTTC.

Only one count was recorded for this clone. The chain recombines TRBV15 with TRBJ2-7; maybe TRBD2 (6 bases). The CDR3 loop spans 14 amino acids. With 1 base removed from V and 0 bases from J, the gap between germline ends came to 7 bases. Germline V CDR1 and CDR2: LNHNV, YYDKDF (reference sequence). CDR3: CATSRGGNSYEQYF. The CDR3 nucleotides are TGTGCCACCAGCAGAGGCGGGAACTCCTACGAGCAGTACTTC.

The chain is built from TRBV19 and TRBJ2-7; possible D gene TRBD2, 5 bases. This CDR3 contains 15 residues. V lost 1 base and J 3 bases, leaving 13 bases between the germline ends. The germline gives CDR1 LNHDA, CDR2 SQIVND (reference sequence). The chain's CDR3 is CASSIGPGIHYEQYF. The CDR3 DNA reads TGTGCCAGTAGTATAGGCCCCGGGATCCACTACGAGCAGTACTTC.

V usage is TRBV28 and J usage is TRBJ1-5; a weak D match, TRBD1 (5 bases). Trimming pared 6 bases from V and 2 bases from J, leaving 17 bases between. The CDR3 has 16 amino acids. Germline V lookup: CDR1 MDHEN, CDR2 SYDVKM. CDR3 nucleotide sequence: TGTGCCAGCAGCCCACTGGCAGGGTTGGGCAATCAGCCCCAGCATTTT. Amino acids: CASSPLAGLGNQPQHF. The whole variable domain, filled in from reference TRBV28 and TRBJ1-5, reads DVKVTQSSRYLVKRTGEKVFLECVQDMDHENMFWYRQDPGLGLRLIYFSYDVKMKEKGDIPEGYSVSREKKERFSLILESASTNQTSMYLCASSPLAGLGNQPQHFGDGTRLSIL.

CDR3 nucleotides: TGTGCCAGCAGGCGGGACCCGATGGGGGAGACCCAGTACTTC. Encoded protein: CASRRDPMGETQYF. The chain recombines TRBV6-5 with TRBJ2-5, with D perhaps TRBD2 (6 bases). V was cut by 6 bases and J by 5 bases, with 16 bases left in between. CDR1 MNHEY and CDR2 SVGAGI come from the germline V gene. The CDR3 is 14 amino acids.

This rearrangement joins TRBV6-5 to TRBJ1-6, with a possible D match to TRBD1 (6 bases). V lost 0 bases and J lost 7, with 10 bases in between. CDR3 size: 15 residues. CDR1 and CDR2 (germline): MNHEY, SVGAGI. The CDR3 DNA reads as TGTGCCAGCAGTTACTCGAACAGGGAAAATTCACCCCTCCACTTT. This translates into CASSYSNRENSPLHF.

This clone was seen only once. The chain combines TRBV3-1 (or the pseudogene TRBV3-2) with TRBJ2-5; the match to TRBD1 covers 9 bases. Per germline, CDR1 LGHDT and CDR2 YNNKEL (reference sequence). Losses at the gene ends were 8 bases for V and 5 bases for J; bases not matched to a gene: 6. There are 13 residues in the CDR3. The CDR3 region has the DNA TGTGCCAGCGGCACAGGGGGCGGCGAGACCCAGTACTTC. It yields the protein CASGTGGGETQYF.

V usage is TRBV28 and J usage is TRBJ1-6, with D perhaps TRBD1 (6 bases). Trimming pared 8 bases from V and 8 bases from J, leaving 13 bases between. Looked up from germline, CDR1 is MDHEN and CDR2 is SYDVKM. This CDR3 has 13 residues. The DNA of the CDR3 is TGTGCCAGCTACCTAAACAGGGATTCACCCCTCCACTTT. Amino acids: CASYLNRDSPLHF.